Below, 31 T cell receptor beta chains from the same sample are listed, as sequenced in a study of identical twins. TCRdb passed the 5' RACE reads through MiXCR, listing each CDR3 protein once. The table shows 450,000 or so distinct CDR3 sequences, with over 12% occurring only once. These data were also reused for a study on yellow fever vaccine responses in identical twins.

Sequencing was done on a sample of CD4+ T cells sorted from blood. These receptors originate from a woman aged 18-29 years in good health.

The chain carries TRBV2 and TRBJ2-7; TRBD1 matches 7 bases. The germline V gene encodes CDR1 SNHLY and CDR2 FYNNEI. CDR3 length: 14 residues. Trimming cost V 3 bases and J 7 bases; bases outside gene matches: 9. The CDR3 spells CASSETGQPAEQYF. The CDR3 nucleotides read TGTGCCAGCAGTGAGACGGGACAGCCTGCAGAGCAGTACTTC.

The chain links TRBV24-1 to TRBJ2-1; D gene ambiguous. The V end lost 2 bases, the J end lost 0 bases, and 19 bases lay between the germline ends. Germline lookup yields CDR1 KGHDR and CDR2 SFDVKD. This CDR3 spans 19 amino acids. CDR3: CATSDSLGCPTYSYNEQFF. As DNA, the CDR3 is TGTGCCACCAGTGATTCCCTGGGGTGTCCAACCTACTCCTACAATGAGCAGTTCTTC.

The chain recombines TRBV29-1 with TRBJ2-5, with D possibly matching TRBD2 (7 bases). This CDR3 is 14 amino acids long. The germline gives CDR1 SQVTM, CDR2 ANQGSEA. Between the trimmed V and J ends, which lost 6 bases and 7 bases, there was a span of 21 bases. DNA of the CDR3: TGCAGCGTGCTTCCGGGAGGCAGGGGAGTGACCCAGTACTTC. Protein sequence: CSVLPGGRGVTQYF.

This chain uses TRBV7-8 with TRBJ2-7; 7 positions match TRBD2. This CDR3 has 14 residues. Trimming cost V 5 bases and J 3 bases; bases outside gene matches: 7. CDR1 is SGHVS and CDR2 is FQNEAQ in the germline V gene. The DNA of the CDR3 is TGTGCCAGCAGCCGAGGGAGGGTAGACTACGAGCAGTACTTC. This translates into CASSRGRVDYEQYF.

This clonotype was seen more than once but under ten times. The chain carries TRBV5-1 and TRBJ1-2, with D unclear. V was cut by 0 bases and J by 4 bases, with 7 bases left in between. The CDR3 is made up of 13 amino acids. CDR1 is SGHRS and CDR2 is YFSETQ in the germline V gene. The DNA of the CDR3 is TGCGCCAGCAGCTTGGGAAAGGCCTATGGCTACACCTTC. As protein: CASSLGKAYGYTF.

This clonotype was detected only a few times. The rearrangement joins TRBV2 to TRBJ2-1; tentatively, D is TRBD1 or TRBD2 (6 bases each). The CDR3 contains 16 residues. The V end lost 6 bases, the J end lost 0 bases, and 15 bases lay between the germline ends. Per germline, CDR1 SNHLY and CDR2 FYNNEI. CDR3 bases: TGTGCCAGCAGAGCCAGAGGGGGGACCTCCTACAATGAGCAGTTCTTC. Translation gives CASRARGGTSYNEQFF.

This clonotype appeared a few times. The rearrangement links TRBV5-5 to TRBJ2-2, with a possible D match to TRBD2 (6 bases). This CDR3 contains 15 residues. Trimming removed 1 base from V and 5 bases from J, with 12 bases in between. Germline V gene lookup returns CDR1 SGHKS and CDR2 YYEKEE (reference sequence). The CDR3 spells CASSLHSGETGELFF. The CDR3 DNA sequence: TGTGCCAGCAGCTTGCATAGCGGCGAGACCGGGGAGCTGTTTTTT.

This sequence joins TRBV9 and TRBJ2-3; the D gene is possibly TRBD1 (6 bases). The CDR3 runs 15 residues. Per the germline V gene, CDR1 is SGDLS and CDR2 is YYNGEE. V lost 0 bases and J 0 bases, leaving 8 bases between the germline ends. This CDR3 is CASSVVGTSTDTQYF. CDR3 nucleotide sequence: TGTGCCAGCAGCGTAGTGGGGACAAGCACAGATACGCAGTATTTT.

This clonotype was recorded a few times. The gene calls are TRBV29-1 and TRBJ2-7; D is possibly TRBD1 (5 bases). The CDR3 covers 11 residues. Germline assignment: CDR1 SQVTM and CDR2 ANQGSEA. V lost 4 bases to trimming and J lost 6 bases, with 10 bases between them. The chain's CDR3 is CSVGQGSEQYF. The CDR3, as DNA: TGCAGCGTTGGCCAGGGATCCGAGCAGTACTTC.

The chain combines TRBV10-3 with TRBJ2-5; TRBD2 agrees at 13 bases. Germline V lookup: CDR1 ENHRY, CDR2 SYGVKD. The ends lost 5 bases at V and 5 bases at J; junction bases unmatched: 8. The CDR3 contains 16 residues. CDR3 nucleotide sequence: TGTGCCATCAGTCTCGGACTAGCGGGAGTTGGGGAGACCCAGTACTTC. Its protein product is CAISLGLAGVGETQYF.

V is TRBV4-2 and J is TRBJ2-1, with TRBD1 matching over 10 bases. This CDR3 contains 15 residues. J lost 14 bases, V lost 0 bases, and 10 bases had no gene match. The V gene's germline CDR1 is LGHNA and CDR2 YNFKEQ. The CDR3 nucleotides are TGTGCCAGCAGCCAAGATCAGGGACAGGGGTTTCGTGAGTTCTTC. It specifies CASSQDQGQGFREFF.

The chain recombines TRBV20-1 with TRBJ2-2, with 10 bases identical to TRBD2. The CDR3 is made up of 15 amino acids. From germline, CDR1 is DFQATT and CDR2 SNEGSKA (reference sequence). Trimming took 1 base from V and 4 from J; bases not matched to a gene: 3. The chain's CDR3 is CSARAGTSVTGELFF. The CDR3 bases are TGCAGTGCTAGAGCCGGGACTAGCGTCACCGGGGAGCTGTTTTTT.

J is TRBJ2-7 and V is TRBV7-9, with unresolved D. Germline assignment: CDR1 SEHNR and CDR2 FQNEAQ (reference sequence). The CDR3 covers 14 residues. The V end was cut by 4 bases, the J end by 0 bases, with 10 bases between. This CDR3 is CASSWGSNSYEQYF. The CDR3 DNA sequence: TGTGCCAGCAGCTGGGGATCGAACTCCTACGAGCAGTACTTC.

This clonotype was picked up a small number of times. The J gene is TRBJ2-7, the V gene TRBV4-2; D gene uncertain. The length of the CDR3 is 13 residues. Germline V CDR1 and CDR2: LGHNA, YNFKEQ. Trimming took 0 bases from V and 7 from J, leaving 10 bases between them. The CDR3 bases are TGTGCCAGCAGCCAAGATCCTAGTCGGGAGCAGTACTTC. As protein: CASSQDPSREQYF.

This clonotype was seen more than once but under ten times. The rearrangement links TRBV20-1 to TRBJ2-3, with a tentative D call TRBD1 (6 bases). This CDR3 has 15 amino acids. With 3 bases removed from V and 1 base from J, the gap between germline ends came to 14 bases. Germline lookup yields CDR1 DFQATT and CDR2 SNEGSKA (reference sequence). The CDR3 DNA reads as TGCAGTGCTAGTTCGAGGGGGAGTGGCACAGATACGCAGTATTTT. It codes for CSASSRGSGTDTQYF.

The rearrangement joins TRBV6-4 to TRBJ2-1; D perhaps matches TRBD2 (6 bases). Trimming shortened V by 8 bases and J by 6 bases, and 11 bases separated the two germline ends. Per the germline V gene, CDR1 is MRHNA and CDR2 is SNTAGT. CDR3 length equals 12 residues. The chain's CDR3 is CASLGGGNEQFF. The CDR3 bases are TGTGCCAGCCTGGGAGGCGGCAATGAGCAGTTCTTC.

There are many counts of this clonotype. The CDR3 protein is CASRETSGVAKNIQYF. CDR3 DNA: TGTGCCAGCAGAGAGACTAGCGGGGTAGCCAAAAACATTCAGTACTTC. The V and J genes are TRBV12-3 or TRBV12-4 and TRBJ2-4; the match to TRBD2 covers 11 bases. This CDR3 is built from 16 residues. Trimming took 6 bases from V and 0 from J; bases not matched to a gene: 4.

This clonotype has only a few counts. The rearrangement uses TRBV2 and TRBJ2-7, with D possibly matching TRBD1 (5 bases). Trimming removed 10 bases at V and 3 bases at J, with 16 bases between. Germline V CDR1 and CDR2: SNHLY, FYNNEI. CDR3 size: 13 residues. CDR3 in amino acids: CATALGRVYEQYF. For the CDR3, the DNA is TGTGCCACCGCGCTGGGCAGGGTCTACGAGCAGTACTTC.

Many counts were recorded for this clonotype. This rearrangement joins TRBV10-1 to TRBJ2-5; 8 bases fit TRBD2. This CDR3 has 14 amino acids. Trimming removed 6 bases from V and 1 base from J; junction bases left unmatched: 4. The germline CDR1 and CDR2 sequences are WNHNN and SYGVQD (reference sequence). The CDR3 DNA sequence: TGCGCCAGCAGCCCAACTAGCGGCCAAGAGACCCAGTACTTC. This translates into CASSPTSGQETQYF.

This clonotype was detected a few times. V is TRBV20-1 and J is TRBJ2-1; 11 positions match TRBD2. Germline V lookup: CDR1 DFQATT, CDR2 SNEGSKA (reference sequence). The CDR3 is 15 residues long. V lost 5 bases, J lost 3 bases, and 6 bases stayed unmatched. CDR3 loop: CSADAGTSGYNEQFF. DNA of the CDR3: TGCAGTGCTGACGCCGGGACTAGCGGCTACAATGAGCAGTTCTTC.

This clonotype appeared a few times. This rearrangement joins TRBV6-5 to TRBJ2-2; either TRBD1 or TRBD2 may supply D (5 bases each). The V end was cut by 6 bases, the J end by 8 bases, with 10 bases between. This CDR3 has 12 amino acids. The V gene's germline CDR1 is MNHEY and CDR2 SVGAGI. For the CDR3, the DNA is TGTGCCAGCAGCAACGGGGCTGGGGAGCTGTTTTTT. As protein: CASSNGAGELFF.

This clonotype has more than one count but fewer than ten. The V gene is TRBV7-9, the J gene TRBJ2-7; TRBD1 matches at 8 bases. Trimming at V came to 1 base and at J to 2 bases, leaving 7 bases not matched to a gene. The CDR3 is 16 residues long. CDR1 is SEHNR, CDR2 FQNEAQ, per germline (reference sequence). The CDR3 DNA is TGTGCCAGCAGCTTAGAAGCGGCAGGGGGCACCTACGAGCAGTACTTC. Amino acid sequence: CASSLEAAGGTYEQYF.

The V call is TRBV7-2, the J call TRBJ2-7; 9 bases map to TRBD1. Trimming at V came to 1 base and at J to 8 bases, leaving 9 bases not matched to a gene. Germline V gene sequence: CDR1 SGHTA, CDR2 FQGNSA. This CDR3 is built from 15 residues. Here the CDR3 reads CASSLGGTGPPKQYF. DNA of the CDR3: TGTGCCAGCAGCTTAGGGGGGACAGGGCCCCCGAAGCAGTACTTC. The full variable domain, in which reference TRBV7-2 and TRBJ2-7 provide the parts outside the CDR3, is GAGVSQSPSNKVTEKGKDVELRCDPISGHTALYWYRQSLGQGLEFLIYFQGNSAPDKSGLPSDRFSAERTGGSVSTLTIQRTQQEDSAVYLCASSLGGTGPPKQYFGPGTRLTVT.

Many counts were recorded for this clonotype. The chain links TRBV12-3 or TRBV12-4 to TRBJ2-7; D might be TRBD2 (6 bases). V was cut by 5 bases and J by 3 bases, with 8 bases left in between. CDR3 length equals 12 residues. The CDR3 here is CASSQTSYEQYF. The DNA of the CDR3 is TGTGCCAGCAGTCAGACTAGCTACGAGCAGTACTTC.

J is TRBJ2-1 and V is TRBV7-3, with D perhaps matching TRBD1 or TRBD2 (5 bases each). V was pared by 5 bases and J by 3 bases, with 17 bases between. The germline CDR1 and CDR2 sequences are SGHTA and FQGTGA. The CDR3 runs 16 residues. This CDR3 is CASSKTGTNFYNEQFF. In nucleotides, the CDR3 is TGTGCCAGCAGCAAAACCGGGACCAACTTCTACAATGAGCAGTTCTTC.

The chain couples TRBV6-2 or TRBV6-3 to TRBJ2-5, with D unclear. Germline-derived CDR1 and CDR2 are MNHEY and SVGEGT. V lost 0 bases and J lost 7, with 12 bases in between. The CDR3 runs 14 residues. The CDR3 DNA follows: TGTGCCAGCAGTTACTCGATGGGTCCTAGGACCCAGTACTTC. The encoded protein is CASSYSMGPRTQYF.

This clonotype was seen many times. The V and J genes are TRBV21-1 and TRBJ2-3; TRBD2, the table's D call, lacks a check against the DNA. TRBV21-1 corresponds to a pseudogene. This CDR3 contains 15 residues. CDR3 nucleotides: TGTGCCAGCAGCAAGTCCCGGGACTGGCCCCGTAGGCAGTATTTT. Protein product: CASSKSRDWPRRQYF.

CDR3 nucleotide sequence: TGTGCCATCAGCGATTCCGGCGGGGCAGATACGCAGTATTTT. This sequence encodes CAISDSGGADTQYF. The chain couples TRBV10-3 to TRBJ2-3; D may be TRBD2 (6 bases). The CDR3 totals 14 residues. Germline CDR1 is ENHRY and CDR2 is SYGVKD. Trimming removed 6 bases from V and 4 bases from J, with 14 bases in between.

The chain links TRBV19 to TRBJ2-1, with 7 bases fitting TRBD2. The CDR3 has 15 residues. The germline V gene has CDR1 LNHDA and CDR2 SQIVND (reference sequence). Trimming at V came to 3 bases and at J to 4 bases, leaving 6 bases not matched to a gene. The CDR3 protein is CASSIFSGEYNEQFF. In nucleotides, the CDR3 is TGTGCCAGTAGTATTTTCAGCGGGGAGTACAATGAGCAGTTCTTC. Full variable domain (missing parts from reference TRBV19 and TRBJ2-1): DGGITQSPKYLFRKEGQNVTLSCEQNLNHDAMYWYRQDPGQGLRLIYYSQIVNDFQKGDIAEGYSVSREKKESFPLTVTSAQKNPTAFYLCASSIFSGEYNEQFFGPGTRLTVL.

This clonotype has a count of ten or more. This chain connects TRBV6-1 to TRBJ2-3; D is undetermined. Germline assignment: CDR1 MNHNS and CDR2 SASEGT. This CDR3 contains 11 residues. The ends were cut back, 1 base at V and 8 bases at J, with 4 bases in the middle. CDR3: CASSEVGTQYF. In DNA, the CDR3 is TGTGCCAGCAGTGAAGTTGGTACGCAGTATTTT.

This clonotype was found a few times. V is TRBV12-3 or TRBV12-4 and J is TRBJ2-7; no clear D. V gave up 2 bases and J gave up 3 bases, with 5 bases separating them. The CDR3 loop spans 12 amino acids. This chain's CDR3 is CASSLFGYEQYF. The CDR3 DNA is TGTGCCAGCAGTTTATTTGGCTACGAGCAGTACTTC.